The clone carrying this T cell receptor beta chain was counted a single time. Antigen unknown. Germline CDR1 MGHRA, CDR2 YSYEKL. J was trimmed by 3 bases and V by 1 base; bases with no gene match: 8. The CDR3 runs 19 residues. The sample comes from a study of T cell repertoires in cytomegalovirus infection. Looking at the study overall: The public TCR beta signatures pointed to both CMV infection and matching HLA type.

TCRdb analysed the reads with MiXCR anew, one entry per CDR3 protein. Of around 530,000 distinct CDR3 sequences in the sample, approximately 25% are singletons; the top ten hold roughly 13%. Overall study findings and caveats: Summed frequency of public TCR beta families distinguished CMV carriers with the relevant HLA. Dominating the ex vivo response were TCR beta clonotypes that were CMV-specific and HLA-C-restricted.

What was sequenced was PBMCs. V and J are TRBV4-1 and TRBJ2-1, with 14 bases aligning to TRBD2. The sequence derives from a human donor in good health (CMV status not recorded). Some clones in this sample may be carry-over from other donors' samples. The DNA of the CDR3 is TGCGCCAGCAGCCAAGTTCCGGGACTAGCGGGAGCAATCTACAATGAGCAGTTCTTC. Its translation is CASSQVPGLAGAIYNEQFF.